Below, 13 T cell receptor beta chains from the same sample are listed, as sequenced in a study of T cell clonality in common variable immunodeficiency. Data came from immunoSEQ multiplex PCR; TCRdb stores just in-frame clones and leaves some out. Observed in the sample are tens of thousands of clones, none of them singletons. Specimen: peripheral blood mononuclear cells. Receptor source: a person between 18 and 75 years old in good health.

In this sample, this clone turned up many times. Read sequence stops 3 residues before the CDR3 end, and the germline J gene provides the missing end. V gene TRBV7-2 combines with J gene TRBJ2-2; D uncertain. V was trimmed by 7 bases and J by 2 bases, leaving 14 bases between them. Germline V gene sequence: CDR1 SGHTA, CDR2 FQGNSA. The CDR3 totals 15 residues. The part of the CDR3 DNA that was read is TGTGCCAGCACCACCGAGGCTTACAACACCGGGGAG. It translates to CASTTEAYNTGE. The complete CDR3 protein is CASTTEAYNTGELFF.

There are many counts of this clone. Read data end 3 residues before the CDR3 end; the end is taken from the germline J gene. The V and J genes are TRBV29-1 and TRBJ2-2; D gene unclear. Looked up from germline, CDR1 is SQVTM and CDR2 is ANQGSEA. Trimming left V 3 bases short and J 6 bases short, with 8 bases between. The CDR3 totals 12 residues. The sequenced CDR3 bases are TGCAGCGTTGACAGTGGCCCCGGGGAG. Its translation is CSVDSGPGE. The whole CDR3 region reads CSVDSGPGELFF.

Many counts were recorded for this clone. The read comes to an end 3 residues before the CDR3 does, leaving the germline J gene to fill in the end. The chain employs TRBV19 and TRBJ2-3; TRBD1 matches at 10 bases. The CDR3 is made up of 13 amino acids. Germline values: CDR1 LNHDA, CDR2 SQIVND (reference sequence). Germline trimming cut 10 bases from V and 3 bases from J; bases unmatched to any gene: 4. The CDR3: CATGQGDTDTQYF. Incomplete CDR3 DNA: TGTGCCACCGGACAGGGGGATACAGATACG.

This clone was detected many times. Coverage ceases 3 residues before the CDR3 finishes, and the germline J gene fills in the end. The genes are TRBV4-1 and TRBJ1-6; D is possibly TRBD1 (5 bases). This CDR3 spans 16 amino acids. The germline V gene encodes CDR1 MGHRA and CDR2 YSYEKL. V was shortened by 0 bases and J by 9 bases, with 15 bases between the two germline ends. CDR3 loop: CASSQEWAREGSPLHF. The DNA read from the CDR3 is TGCGCCAGCAGCCAAGAATGGGCCAGGGAGGGTTCACCC.

This clone was seen ten or more times. The missing CDR3 end, 3 residues past where the read stops, is filled in from the germline J gene. The chain links TRBV29-1 to TRBJ2-7; 9 bases agree with TRBD1. CDR3 length: 13 residues. The junction had 5 bases not matched to a gene; V was cut back by 4 bases and J by 4 bases. Germline CDR1 is SQVTM and CDR2 is ANQGSEA. CDR3 DNA, as far as it was read: TGCAGCGTTGGGACAGGGGTGGGTTACGAG. Its translation is CSVGTGVGYE. The CDR3 as a whole reads CSVGTGVGYEQYF.

This clone occurred a few times. The CDR3 extends 3 residues past the end of the read, so its final part is completed from the germline J gene. V is TRBV7-3 and J is TRBJ2-2; 14 bases agree with TRBD2. CDR3 length: 18 residues. With 4 bases clipped from V and 5 bases from J, the junction kept 9 bases outside the gene matches. Per the germline V gene, CDR1 is SGHTA and CDR2 is FQGTGA. The CDR3 is CASSSKAGTSGGTGELFF. The sequenced part of the CDR3 DNA is TGTGCCAGCAGCTCTAAAGCCGGGACTAGCGGGGGTACCGGGGAG.

This clone was detected many times. The CDR3 goes on 3 residues after the read ends, and that part is filled in from the germline J gene. J is TRBJ1-2 and V is TRBV5-8; tentative D call: TRBD1 (5 bases). V dropped 4 bases and J dropped 3 bases, with 16 bases sitting between them. The CDR3 spans 15 residues. CDR1 and CDR2 from the germline V gene are SGHTS and YDEGEE. The sequenced part of the CDR3 DNA is TGTGCCAGCAGCCTCGCACCCGGACACTACTATGGC. This encodes CASSLAPGHYYG. The CDR3 in its entirety is CASSLAPGHYYGYTF.

In its sample, this clone was seen many times. The read stops 3 residues short of the end of the CDR3; the missing end is completed from the germline J gene. This sequence joins TRBV29-1 and TRBJ2-2, with 7 bases identical to TRBD1. Germline-derived CDR1 and CDR2 are SQVTM and ANQGSEA. The CDR3 is 13 amino acids. V dropped 7 bases and J dropped 2; count of bases not matched to a gene: 4. The CDR3: CSAGQANTGELFF. CDR3 DNA, as far as it was read: TGCAGCGCCGGACAGGCTAACACCGGGGAG.

This clone was counted many times. Read sequence stops 3 residues before the CDR3 end, and the germline J gene provides the missing end. V is TRBV7-3 and J is TRBJ2-3, with TRBD2 identical over 8 bases. The CDR3 consists of 15 residues. The germline CDR1 and CDR2 sequences are SGHTA and FQGTGA. After removal of 1 base from V and 2 bases from J, the junction contained 2 bases not matched to a gene. CDR3 residues: CASSLSGRSTDTQYF. Partial CDR3 DNA: TGTGCCAGCAGCTTAAGCGGGAGGTCCACAGATACG.

Many counts were recorded for this clone. The CDR3 is cut off 3 residues early in the read; its end comes from the germline J gene. The V and J genes are TRBV29-1 and TRBJ2-3, with a possible D match to TRBD2 (6 bases). Germline CDR1 reads SQVTM; CDR2 reads ANQGSEA. Between the trimmed V and J ends, which lost 6 bases and 4 bases, there was a span of 11 bases. This CDR3 contains 12 residues. Incomplete CDR3 DNA: TGCAGCGTCGAGACTAGGCCAGATACG. This codes for CSVETRPDT. The full-length CDR3 reads as CSVETRPDTQYF.

This clone was observed at least ten times. The read is 3 residues too short to cover the CDR3 end, so that end is filled in from the germline J gene. The J gene is TRBJ1-1, the V gene TRBV5-1; D is unresolved. Trimming took off 0 bases at V and 4 bases at J, with 4 bases between the two ends. Germline-derived CDR1 and CDR2 are SGHRS and YFSETQ. The CDR3 spans 12 residues. The DNA read from the CDR3 is TGCGCCAGCAGCTTGGTCGGCACTGAA. The encoded protein is CASSLVGTE. The complete CDR3 sequence is CASSLVGTEAFF.

In its sample, this clone was seen many times. The read comes to an end 3 residues before the CDR3 does, leaving the germline J gene to fill in the end. The rearrangement links TRBV28 to TRBJ2-3, with TRBD2 matching over 12 bases. Germline V gives CDR1 MDHEN, CDR2 SYDVKM. CDR3 length equals 18 residues. With 3 bases clipped from V and 6 bases from J, the junction kept 13 bases outside the gene matches. The DNA read from the CDR3 is TGTGCCAGCAGTTTTCGGGGACTAGCGGGTATTAGGGGGGATACG. Translating it yields CASSFRGLAGIRGDT. The complete CDR3 protein is CASSFRGLAGIRGDTQYF.

The table lists this clone with many counts. The CDR3 end is not reached by the read, which stops 3 residues before it; the germline J gene fills it in. The rearrangement uses TRBV6-1 and TRBJ2-3; tentatively, D is TRBD1 (6 bases). From germline, CDR1 is MNHNS and CDR2 SASEGT. Deletions cut 4 bases from V and 5 bases from J, with 19 bases between. The CDR3 is 16 residues long. CDR3 sequence reads: CASSARTVQAGDTQYF. Incomplete CDR3 DNA: TGTGCCAGCAGTGCGCGGACAGTGCAAGCTGGAGATACG.